Listed below are T cell receptor beta chains from one sample, sequenced in a study of blood T cell repertoires in COVID-19. The data were produced by immunoSEQ multiplex PCR, yet TCRdb's version contains in-frame clones alone and is incomplete. The sample carries some 250,000 clones, nearly 90% recorded once. The sequencing input was PBMCs or T cells enriched from blood (not recorded which). These receptors came from a woman aged 30 to 39 with acute COVID-19. CDR3s leave out the opening cysteine and the closing phenylalanine or tryptophan. The order of the fields is clone size, V gene, J gene, CDR3 protein. The size of a clone is reported for some rows only, either as once, few or many, or as a class for expanded clones.

>NA|TRBV24-1|TRBJ1-3
ATSDGRGTGNTIY
>NA|TRBV28|TRBJ1-4
ASSPPGVYSEKLF
>NA|TRBV27|TRBJ2-6
ASGTEWDRFSGANVLT
>once|TRBV2|TRBJ2-7
ASVFGTGVEQY
>NA|TRBV7-9|TRBJ1-1
ALGDSSLNTEAF
>few|TRBV11-2|TRBJ1-1
ASSLRAGTGGRHTEAF
>NA|TRBV19|TRBJ1-5
ALGQGGLGNQPQH
>NA|TRBV6-5|TRBJ2-2
ASSSTGTNTGELF
>NA|TRBV11-2|TRBJ1-2
ASRPTGSYGYT
>once|TRBV20-1|TRBJ1-1
SALEVGAF
>NA|TRBV5-4|TRBJ2-1
ASSSLRGGRNNEQF
>NA|TRBV7-2|TRBJ1-5
ASSLLARGGQPQH
>NA|TRBV6-5|TRBJ1-1
ASSPGTQNTEAF
>NA|TRBV7-2|TRBJ1-3
ASSLAPGGNTIY
>few|TRBV10-2|TRBJ2-7
ASSESIRTGGN
>NA|TRBV11-2|TRBJ1-6
ASLRYRSSPLH
>NA|TRBV24-1|TRBJ2-1
ATSDPGGPEGDEQF
>NA|TRBV4-1|TRBJ1-1
ASSQEAGRWNTEAF
>NA|TRBV18|TRBJ1-6
ASSQGQPDNSPLH
>NA|TRBV4-3|TRBJ2-3
ASSQDGSSGGGSTDTQY
>NA|TRBV4-3|TRBJ1-2
ASSQGPQDRGGYT
>NA|TRBV7-8|TRBJ1-3
ASSPDRIAGNTIY
>NA|TRBV11-1|TRBJ2-1
ASSLGQGRTEF
>NA|TRBV5-1|TRBJ1-2
ASSLGTANNYGYT
>once|TRBV20-1|TRBJ2-7
SASSRTGMTYEQY
>NA|TRBV19|TRBJ2-3
ASTGGLAGGTDTQY
>NA|TRBV25-1|TRBJ2-1
ASSERTGGLSYNEQF
>NA|TRBV30|TRBJ2-7
AWRDRASYEQY
>NA|TRBV3-1/TRBV3-2|TRBJ1-1
ASSQVGLLNTEAF
>NA|TRBV7-2|TRBJ2-5
ASSLQKRGGETQY
>NA|TRBV6-2/TRBV6-3|TRBJ2-3
ASSYPISGGITDTQY
>NA|TRBV9|TRBJ2-1
ASSVDPLAGYNEQF
>NA|TRBV2|TRBJ1-2
ASSEAEGAPLNYGYT
>NA|TRBV9|TRBJ2-5
ASSVEQDSETQY
>NA|TRBV3-1/TRBV3-2|TRBJ2-1
ASSQGLGGASYNEQF
>few|TRBV5-1|TRBJ1-1
ASSLPPGQTYRSEAF
>NA|TRBV2|TRBJ2-3
ASKTSGGLDTQY
>NA|TRBV6-5|TRBJ2-7
ASRGHRHVEQY
>few|TRBV10-1|TRBJ1-1
ASSETRGTRAEAF
>NA|TRBV19|TRBJ2-5
ASSPTGWEETQY
>NA|TRBV4-1|TRBJ2-1
ASSHPTGGRNEQF
>NA|TRBV9|TRBJ2-1
ASSIGGGSYNEQF
>NA|TRBV3-1/TRBV3-2|TRBJ1-2
ASTQTGGYGYT
>once|TRBV5-1|TRBJ1-2
ASSPTGGNYGYT
>NA|TRBV28|TRBJ1-5
ATGGDDQPQH
>NA|TRBV10-3|TRBJ1-5
AISEGGYQPQH
>once|TRBV5-1|TRBJ2-7
ASSLVEGELGYEQY
>NA|TRBV19|TRBJ2-2
ASSPRQGGTGELF
>NA|TRBV4-1|TRBJ2-1
ASSQVLNEQF
>NA|TRBV3-1/TRBV3-2|TRBJ2-1
ASSQAGGSLYNEQF
>NA|TRBV7-2|TRBJ2-7
ASSWSSDRGRVEQY
>NA|TRBV5-5|TRBJ1-5
ASSLVLALSDQPQH
>few|TRBV19|TRBJ2-7
ASSIGGATYEQY
>NA|TRBV11-2|TRBJ2-2
ASSLIVRAGELF
>few|TRBV6-1|TRBJ1-2
ASSESYYGYT